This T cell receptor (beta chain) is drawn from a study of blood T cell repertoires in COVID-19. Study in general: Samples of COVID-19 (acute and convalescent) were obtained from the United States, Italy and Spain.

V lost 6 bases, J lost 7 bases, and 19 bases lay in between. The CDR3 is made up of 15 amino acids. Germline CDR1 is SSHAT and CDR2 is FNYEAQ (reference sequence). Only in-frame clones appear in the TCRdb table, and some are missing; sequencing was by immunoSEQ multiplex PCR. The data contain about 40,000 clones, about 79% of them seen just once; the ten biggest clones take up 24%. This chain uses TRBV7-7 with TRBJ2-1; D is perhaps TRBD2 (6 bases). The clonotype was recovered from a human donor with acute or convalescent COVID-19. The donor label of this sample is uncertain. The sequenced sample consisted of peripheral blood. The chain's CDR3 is CASRQNILGGNEQFF. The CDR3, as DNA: TGTGCCAGCAGACAAAACATTCTAGGAGGGAATGAGCAGTTCTTC.